This TCR beta chain comes out of a study of T-cell reconstitution after alpha-beta-depleted transplantation in children. Points from the study as a whole: Several hundred expanded graft clones reportedly were the source of alpha-beta T cells about two months after transplant.

Researchers prepared the TCRbeta library using unique molecular identifiers, the study reports. MiXCR, applied by TCRdb to the PCR reads, yields one record per CDR3 protein. The profile shows about 580,000 distinct CDR3 sequences, roughly 23% of them singletons. Many counts were recorded for this clonotype. What it binds is not known. The starting material was PBMCs, mostly from graft donor cells, obtained 360 days after TCRalphabeta/CD19-depleted stem cell transplant. This clonotype originated in a boy in the first two years of life who had a stem cell transplant for acute myeloid leukemia, so the T cells may come from the graft donor.

Here the CDR3 DNA reads TGTGCCAGCAGGGCGACAGGGGTAGAGACCCAGTACTTC. Translated, it gives CASRATGVETQYF. J is TRBJ2-5 and V is TRBV12-3 or TRBV12-4; 8 nucleotides agree with TRBD1. The trim removed 6 bases at V and 4 bases at J, leaving 4 bases unmatched. The CDR3 loop spans 13 amino acids.